This T cell receptor beta chain was captured by sequencing in a study of shared clonotypes between healthy human individuals. Notes on this clone: Antigen unknown.

Naive CD8 cells lacked CD45RO, underwent positive selection for CCR7 and left out terminally differentiated effector memory CD45RA+ cells. Overall study findings and caveats: Rarefaction revealed incomplete sorted-subset sequencing despite large depth.

J was trimmed by 4 bases and V by 0 bases; bases with no gene match: 5. The CDR3 is made up of 17 amino acids. The germline gives CDR1 LGHNA, CDR2 YSLEER. The assay was run at deep level. Per the original data handling: Owing to the provision of junction-only sequences devoid of quality scores by immunoSEQ, filtering differed. Sequencing was performed with immunoSEQ multiplex PCR; in TCRdb, only in-frame clones are kept and a portion is missing. From that table come the V and J calls and clone size; the DNA was used to work out D and trimming. The data contain some 2,000,000 clones, approximately 94% of them seen just once; the ten biggest clones take up around 1.1%.

Input material: naive CD8+ T cells sorted from blood. This rearrangement joins TRBV4-3 to TRBJ2-2, with 10 positions matching TRBD2. The TCR sequence derives from a man between 18 and 29 years old in good health. This CDR3 is CASSQDRAGGRTGELFF. CDR3 bases: TGCGCCAGCAGCCAAGATCGAGCGGGAGGGCGCACCGGGGAGCTGTTTTTT.